A selection of T cell receptor beta chains follows, all from one sample in a study of blood T cell repertoires in COVID-19. Clones were sequenced by immunoSEQ multiplex PCR, and TCRdb holds only the in-frame ones, with some missing. The sample lists roughly 220,000 clones, 65% to 85% occurring once. Sequencing was done on a sample of PBMCs or T cells enriched from blood (not recorded which). The receptors shown here come from a woman aged 40 to 50 who had recovered from COVID-19. Each CDR3 is given with its conserved first and last residue. Each record gives: V gene, J gene, D gene, CDR3 length, clone size, CDR3 protein, CDR3 DNA. A D gene is named only where the DNA matches it firmly. Expanded clones get a size class; other rows say once, few or many, or leave the size out.

>TRBV11-2|TRBJ2-7|TRBD2|18|NA
CASSSGLAGGPFSYEQYF
TGTGCCAGCAGCTCCGGACTAGCGGGAGGGCCCTTCTCCTACGAGCAGTACTTC
>TRBV7-2|TRBJ1-2|TRBD1|13|NA
CASSPGTEYGYTF
TGTGCCAGCAGCCCCGGGACAGAGTATGGCTACACCTTC
>TRBV5-1|TRBJ2-7|TRBD1|14|NA
CASSPDRGPYEQYF
TGCGCCAGCAGCCCAGACAGGGGCCCCTACGAGCAGTACTTC
>TRBV5-6|TRBJ2-7|TRBD1|13|once
CASSFPGGYEQYF
TGTGCCAGCAGCTTCCCAGGGGGCTACGAGCAGTACTTC
>TRBV25-1|TRBJ1-2|TRBD1|13|NA
CASSKTGGLGYTF
TGTGCCAGCAGTAAGACAGGGGGCTTGGGCTACACCTTC
>TRBV30|TRBJ2-7|NA|14|NA
CAWSSIGSGHEQYF
TGTGCCTGGAGTTCTATCGGGAGCGGCCACGAGCAGTACTTC
>TRBV7-2|TRBJ1-2|NA|14|NA
CASSLADRAGGYTF
TGTGCCAGCAGCTTAGCGGATCGGGCGGGAGGCTACACCTTC
>TRBV14|TRBJ2-5|TRBD2|15|NA
CASSLFAGVQETQYF
TGTGCCAGCAGCCTCTTCGCGGGAGTCCAAGAGACCCAGTACTTC
>TRBV7-2|TRBJ2-5|NA|15|NA
CASSLGAGGRETQYF
TGTGCCAGCAGCTTAGGGGCCGGGGGTAGAGAGACCCAGTACTTC
>TRBV10-1|TRBJ2-3|NA|16|NA
CASAPALGARTDTQYF
TGCGCCAGCGCCCCGGCCTTGGGGGCCCGCACAGATACGCAGTATTTT
>TRBV27|TRBJ1-5|NA|14|NA
CASSLSPYNQPQHF
TGTGCCAGCAGTTTATCCCCTTACAATCAGCCCCAGCATTTT
>TRBV3-1/TRBV3-2|TRBJ2-1|TRBD2|16|NA
CASSQDGGGPYNEQFF
TGTGCCAGCAGCCAGGACGGGGGAGGGCCCTACAATGAGCAGTTCTTC
>TRBV5-6|TRBJ2-1|NA|13|once
CASSFTSGNEQFF
TGTGCCAGCAGCTTCACTAGTGGGAATGAGCAGTTCTTC
>TRBV6-6|TRBJ1-5|TRBD1|15|once
CASSKNRGGNQPQHF
TGTGCCAGCAGTAAAAACAGGGGGGGCAATCAGCCCCAGCATTTT
>TRBV19|TRBJ1-6|TRBD1|18|NA
CASSMTDRGASYNSPLHF
TGTGCCAGTAGTATGACCGACAGGGGGGCGAGCTATAATTCACCCCTCCACTTT
>TRBV19|TRBJ1-5|NA|15|NA
CASRDQENSNQPQHF
TGTGCCAGTAGGGATCAGGAAAATAGCAATCAGCCCCAGCATTTT
>TRBV9|TRBJ2-2|TRBD2|17|few
CASSVRTSGRNTGELFF
TGTGCCAGCAGCGTCAGGACTAGCGGGAGGAACACCGGGGAGCTGTTTTTT
>TRBV2|TRBJ2-5|NA|13|NA
CASSSNLAETQYF
TGTGCCAGCAGCTCAAACCTGGCCGAGACCCAGTACTTC
>TRBV5-1|TRBJ2-1|NA|16|few
CASSFNGKVGYNEQFF
TGCGCCAGCAGCTTCAACGGGAAAGTGGGGTACAATGAGCAGTTCTTC
>TRBV5-4|TRBJ2-7|TRBD1|16|NA
CASSSKTGERSYEQYF
TGTGCCAGCAGCTCCAAAACAGGGGAAAGATCCTACGAGCAGTACTTC
>TRBV7-3|TRBJ2-1|NA|15|NA
CASSFSLVTYNEQFF
TGTGCCAGCAGCTTCTCACTAGTTACCTACAATGAGCAGTTCTTC
>TRBV2|TRBJ2-5|TRBD1|15|NA
CASTRDRVYQETQYF
TGTGCCAGCACCAGGGACAGGGTGTACCAAGAGACCCAGTACTTC
>TRBV27|TRBJ1-1|NA|15|NA
CASSLLARINTEAFF
TGTGCCAGCAGTTTATTGGCCAGGATTAACACTGAAGCTTTCTTT
>TRBV2|TRBJ1-1|NA|13|NA
CASSPDSYTEAFF
TGTGCCAGCAGTCCAGACAGCTACACTGAAGCTTTCTTT
>TRBV19|TRBJ1-5|NA|15|NA
CASSDKQGGNQPQHF
TGTGCCAGTAGTGATAAACAGGGTGGCAATCAGCCCCAGCATTTT
>TRBV12-3/TRBV12-4|TRBJ2-3|NA|13|NA
CASSLRQADTQYF
TGTGCCAGCAGTTTACGGCAGGCAGATACGCAGTATTTT
>TRBV2|TRBJ1-5|NA|12|NA
CASCRDLQPQHF
TGTGCCAGCTGCCGGGACTTACAGCCCCAGCATTTT
>TRBV6-4|TRBJ2-1|NA|15|NA
CASSESPGAYNEQFF
TGTGCCAGCAGTGAGTCTCCCGGAGCCTACAATGAGCAGTTCTTC
>TRBV7-9|TRBJ2-6|NA|16|NA
CASSLDSSPGANVLTF
TGTGCCAGCAGCCTGGACAGCTCGCCTGGGGCCAACGTCCTGACTTTC
>TRBV2|TRBJ1-1|NA|13|NA
CASEREGGTEAFF
TGTGCCAGCGAGAGGGAGGGGGGCACTGAAGCTTTCTTT
>TRBV18|TRBJ2-7|TRBD1|16|NA
CASSPPPGTGMGEQYF
TGTGCCAGCTCACCTCCTCCCGGGACAGGGATGGGGGAGCAGTACTTC
>TRBV6-2/TRBV6-3|TRBJ2-2|TRBD2|17|NA
CASSSSLAGGPTGELFF
TGTGCCAGCAGCTCTTCCCTAGCGGGAGGGCCAACCGGGGAGCTGTTTTTT